These 21 T cell receptor beta chains were all obtained from the same sample, sequenced in a study of cytomegalovirus exposure and HLA in healthy donors. The study ran its PCR with 60 Vbeta and 13 Jbeta primers. Sequencing was performed with immunoSEQ multiplex PCR; in TCRdb, only in-frame clones are kept and a portion is missing. Of fewer than 150,000 clones in the sample, approximately 80% are singletons; the top ten hold about 2.6%. Sequencing was done on a sample of PBMCs. These receptors were collected from a woman in her thirties or forties in good health and CMV-seropositive.

Only one count was recorded for this clone. The chain has TRBV6-1 and TRBJ1-1; 9 bases align to TRBD1. This CDR3 contains 15 residues. CDR1 MNHNS and CDR2 SASEGT come from the germline V gene. J was trimmed by 6 bases and V by 2 bases; bases with no gene match: 7. CDR3 in DNA: TGTGCCAGCAGTGAACTGGGGACAGGGATTGCTGAAGCTTTCTTT. Protein product: CASSELGTGIAEAFF.

The chain joins TRBV10-3 to TRBJ1-2; 7 nucleotides match TRBD1. The trim removed 3 bases at V and 7 bases at J, leaving 8 bases unmatched. The germline V gene has CDR1 ENHRY and CDR2 SYGVKD. CDR3 length: 14 amino acids. CDR3 DNA sequence: TGTGCCATCAGTGATCCCGGGACAGTTAGTGGCTACACCTTC. Translating it yields CAISDPGTVSGYTF.

The rearrangement links TRBV6-1 to TRBJ2-5, with a possible D match to TRBD2 (5 bases). V was shortened by 1 base and J by 6 bases, with 9 bases between the two germline ends. The CDR3 extends over 13 amino acids. Germline V gene lookup returns CDR1 MNHNS and CDR2 SASEGT. The CDR3 spells CASSEVPSKTQYF. The CDR3 DNA is TGTGCCAGCAGTGAAGTCCCTAGCAAGACCCAGTACTTC.

This clone has a single count. The genes are TRBV5-1 and TRBJ1-1; 8 nucleotides agree with TRBD1. Per germline, CDR1 SGHRS and CDR2 YFSETQ. Unmatched junction bases numbered 7, after V lost 0 bases and J lost 0 bases. The CDR3 spans 17 residues. The CDR3 nucleotides are TGCGCCAGCAGCTTGGCCAGGGGGCGGGTAATGAACACTGAAGCTTTCTTT. This sequence encodes CASSLARGRVMNTEAFF.

The rearrangement links TRBV9 to TRBJ2-7, with TRBD2 matching 13 bases. CDR1 is SGDLS, CDR2 YYNGEE, per germline. CDR3 length: 14 amino acids. J lost 6 bases, V lost 4 bases, and 4 bases had no gene match. The CDR3 DNA reads TGTGCCAGCAGCCCCCGACTAGCGGGAGGCGAGCAGTACTTC. As protein: CASSPRLAGGEQYF. The full variable domain, its missing parts supplied by reference TRBV9 and TRBJ2-7, is DSGVTQTPKHLITATGQRVTLRCSPRSGDLSVYWYQQSLDQGLQFLIQYYNGEERAKGNILERFSAQQFPDLHSELNLSSLELGDSALYFCASSPRLAGGEQYFGPGTRLTVT.

This clone has only a few counts. This chain joins TRBV9 and TRBJ2-3; TRBD2 might be the D (5 bases). The germline gives CDR1 SGDLS, CDR2 YYNGEE. With 0 bases removed from V and 0 bases from J, the gap between germline ends came to 11 bases. The CDR3 length is 16 residues. CDR3 protein: CASSVEDFTSTDTQYF. The CDR3 region has the DNA TGTGCCAGCAGCGTAGAGGACTTTACTAGCACAGATACGCAGTATTTT.

The genes are TRBV5-1 and TRBJ1-1; TRBD1 agrees at 7 bases. Germline CDR1 reads SGHRS; CDR2 reads YFSETQ. CDR3 size: 14 residues. V lost 1 base, J lost 5 bases, and 5 bases stayed unmatched. The CDR3 DNA follows: TGCGCCAGCAGCTTGCACAGGGGCCTGACTGAAGCTTTCTTT. Amino acids: CASSLHRGLTEAFF.

The rearrangement uses TRBV7-6 and TRBJ2-7; D gene unclear. The CDR3 is 15 residues long. Germline V lookup: CDR1 SGHVS, CDR2 FNYEAQ. V dropped 1 base and J dropped 4 bases, with 14 bases sitting between them. The CDR3 loop reads CASSLEVADGYEQYF. DNA of the CDR3: TGTGCCAGCAGCTTAGAGGTGGCCGACGGGTACGAGCAGTACTTC.

J is TRBJ2-3 and V is TRBV2; D gene uncertain. The CDR3 sequence is 12 residues long. The germline CDR1 and CDR2 sequences are SNHLY and FYNNEI. V lost 0 bases, J lost 5 bases, and 3 bases lay in between. The chain's CDR3 is CASSEARDTQYF. CDR3 nucleotides: TGTGCCAGCAGTGAAGCGCGAGATACGCAGTATTTT.

The chain employs TRBV4-3 and TRBJ1-4, with TRBD1 identical over 7 bases. Germline-derived CDR1 and CDR2 are LGHNA and YSLEER. Unmatched junction bases numbered 4, after V lost 0 bases and J lost 3 bases. The CDR3 runs 16 residues. The CDR3 here is CASSQDPQGSNEKLFF. The CDR3 DNA reads TGCGCCAGCAGCCAAGACCCACAGGGGTCTAATGAAAAACTGTTTTTT.

The genes are TRBV18 and TRBJ2-7, with TRBD1 matching 8 bases. V gave up 3 bases and J gave up 2 bases; unmatched junction bases: 9. Germline CDR1 reads KGHSH; CDR2 reads LQKENI. The CDR3 extends over 16 amino acids. DNA for the CDR3: TGTGCCAGCTCACCCATCCCAGGACAGGGTGCCTACGAGCAGTACTTC. Amino acid sequence: CASSPIPGQGAYEQYF. The complete variable domain, with remaining parts taken from reference TRBV18 and TRBJ2-7, reads NAGVMQNPRHLVRRRGQEARLRCSPMKGHSHVYWYRQLPEEGLKFMVYLQKENIIDESGMPKERFSAEFPKEGPSILRIQQVVRGDSAAYFCASSPIPGQGAYEQYFGPGTRLTVT.

This chain joins TRBV19 and TRBJ1-1; D is uncertain. The germline V and J ends were trimmed by 0 bases and 0 bases, with 11 bases remaining between them. The CDR3 runs 16 residues. Germline CDR1 and CDR2: LNHDA and SQIVND (reference sequence). The CDR3 region is CASSIDSQTLNTEAFF. The CDR3 DNA reads as TGTGCCAGTAGTATAGACTCACAGACATTGAACACTGAAGCTTTCTTT.

This clone appeared a few times. The rearrangement uses TRBV7-9 and TRBJ1-1; perhaps TRBD1 as D (5 bases). The CDR3 is made up of 16 amino acids. Per germline, CDR1 SEHNR and CDR2 FQNEAQ (reference sequence). V lost 5 bases, J lost 4 bases, and 20 bases lay in between. The CDR3 region has the DNA TGTGCCAGCAGCCCTGTTCTGGGGCGCGGGGGCACTGAAGCTTTCTTT. The encoded protein is CASSPVLGRGGTEAFF.

This chain uses TRBV4-2 with TRBJ2-1; TRBD2 matches 9 bases. The CDR3 totals 13 residues. V was pared by 4 bases and J by 6 bases, with 1 base of the junction left unmatched. Germline values: CDR1 LGHNA, CDR2 YNFKEQ. The CDR3 DNA reads TGTGCCAGCAGCCCGGGACTAGCCAATGAGCAGTTCTTC. Translated: CASSPGLANEQFF.

The J gene is TRBJ2-7, the V gene TRBV2; the match to TRBD1 covers 7 bases. J lost 8 bases, V lost 4 bases, and 8 bases had no gene match. Germline values: CDR1 SNHLY, CDR2 FYNNEI. The CDR3 is 13 residues long. CDR3 loop: CASSGQGGWQQYF. In DNA, the CDR3 is TGTGCCAGCAGTGGACAGGGTGGTTGGCAGCAGTACTTC.

With respect to this clone: A junction boundary mismatches the germline segment, possibly from a read error. The chain joins TRBV7-7 to TRBJ2-3; TRBD2 matches 8 bases. The germline gives CDR1 SSHAT, CDR2 FNYEAQ (reference sequence). The CDR3 is made up of 15 amino acids. The CDR3 loop reads CASSLRAGEEDTQYF. CDR3 DNA: TGTGCTAGCAGCTTGCGAGCGGGAGAGGAGGATACGCAGTATTTT.

The genes are TRBV4-1 and TRBJ2-1, with 9 bases that match TRBD2. This CDR3 region has 19 residues. Germline-derived CDR1 and CDR2 are MGHRA and YSYEKL. After removal of 4 bases from V and 0 bases from J, the junction contained 13 bases not matched to a gene. The DNA for the CDR3 is TGCGCCAGCAGCCCTCGGGTAGCGGGGGAGTATAGCTCCTACAATGAGCAGTTCTTC. This sequence encodes CASSPRVAGEYSSYNEQFF.

This clone was counted between two and nine times. J is TRBJ2-4 and V is TRBV6-1; no definite D call. V was clipped by 7 bases and J by 2 bases, with 3 bases between them. The CDR3 covers 11 residues. CDR1 is MNHNS, CDR2 SASEGT, per germline. In DNA, the CDR3 is TGTGCCAGCACTTCCAAAAACATTCAGTACTTC. Protein sequence: CASTSKNIQYF.

Points on this clone: The sample holds other DNA sequences that translate to the same CDR3. The chain links TRBV25-1 to TRBJ2-6; D uncertain. CDR1 is MGHDK and CDR2 is SYGVNS in the germline V gene. The CDR3 loop spans 15 amino acids. V shed 3 bases and J shed 0 bases, with 6 bases lying between them. The CDR3 loop reads CASSDQNSGANVLTF. The CDR3 DNA reads TGTGCCAGCAGTGATCAAAACTCTGGGGCCAACGTCCTGACTTTC. Based on the CDR3 plus reference TRBV25-1 and TRBJ2-6, the full variable domain is EADIYQTPRYLVIGTGKKITLECSQTMGHDKMYWYQQDPGMELHLIHYSYGVNSTEKGDLSSESTVSRIRTEHFPLTLESARPSHTSQYLCASSDQNSGANVLTFGAGSRLTVL.

This clone showed up just once. The chain has TRBV11-2 and TRBJ1-2, with D unresolved. The CDR3 covers 15 residues. V shed 4 bases and J shed 4 bases, with 16 bases lying between them. Germline V CDR1 and CDR2: SGHAT, FQNNGV. CDR3 sequence reads: CASSSLWRGSYGYTF. As DNA, the CDR3 is TGTGCCAGCAGCTCCCTATGGCGGGGAAGCTATGGCTACACCTTC. Combining the CDR3 with reference TRBV11-2 and TRBJ1-2 gives the whole variable domain EAGVAQSPRYKIIEKRQSVAFWCNPISGHATLYWYQQILGQGPKLLIQFQNNGVVDDSQLPKDRFSAERLKGVDSTLKIQPAKLEDSAVYLCASSSLWRGSYGYTFGSGTRLTVV.

V usage is TRBV5-4 and J usage is TRBJ1-1; D gene uncertain. CDR1 and CDR2 (germline): SGHNT, YYREEE (reference sequence). This CDR3 is built from 13 residues. V was pared by 1 base and J by 5 bases, with 9 bases between. The CDR3 loop is CASSLPEGTEAFF. The CDR3, as DNA: TGTGCCAGCAGCTTGCCAGAGGGTACTGAAGCTTTCTTT. Full variable domain (remainder filled in from reference TRBV5-4 and TRBJ1-1): ETGVTQSPTHLIKTRGQQVTLRCSSQSGHNTVSWYQQALGQGPQFIFQYYREEENGRGNFPPRFSGLQFPNYSSELNVNALELDDSALYLCASSLPEGTEAFFGQGTRLTVV.